By proportion, the clone carrying this T cell receptor beta chain is medium-sized. Its specificity is unknown. The sample contains more than one DNA sequence encoding this CDR3. The CDR3 consists of 11 residues. From germline, CDR1 is SGHRS and CDR2 YFSETQ. V was cut by 0 bases and J by 10 bases, with 7 bases left in between. Data came from immunoSEQ multiplex PCR; TCRdb stores just in-frame clones and leaves some out. The data hold 4,000 to 5,500 clones, with about 70% observed a single time. This entry is derived from a study of coeliac disease. Study outcomes and limitations: Only 1 of 6 controls, but about 55% of the 18 coeliac samples, showed published gliadin-specific TRB sequences.

The chain joins TRBV5-1 to TRBJ1-1, with D possibly being TRBD1 (5 bases). Sequences were obtained from lymphocytes from the gut lamina propria. The origin of this receptor is a man younger than 35 with celiac disease on a gluten-free diet. CDR3 in DNA: TGCGCCAGCAGCTTGGCAGGGTTAGCTTTCTTT. This gives the protein CASSLAGLAFF.